This TCR beta chain was obtained from a study of shared clonotypes between healthy human individuals. The assay was immunoSEQ multiplex PCR, and TCRdb's table has in-frame clones only and misses some. This table has roughly 810,000 clones, around 96% appearing once. The naive CD8 fraction comprised CD45RO-negative cells positively selected for CCR7 and excluded terminally differentiated effector memory CD45RA+ cells. Study-level results: When compared with the clonotypes that were shared by all four sorted-subset donors, the non-shared clonotypes turned out to have lower generation probabilities. Clonotype sharing among the donors was expected to vary with sequencing depth.

The CDR3 is 16 amino acids. In regard to this clone: Its antigen is as yet unknown.

The TCR was taken from a young man in good health. The sample taken for sequencing was naive CD8+ T cells sorted from blood. The rearrangement links TRBV21-1 to TRBJ1-3. TRBV21-1 is marked as a pseudogene. The CDR3 spells CASRTKKGPELGTIYF. DNA of the CDR3: TGTGCCAGCAGGACCAAGAAAGGCCCAGAGTTGGGCACCATATATTTT.